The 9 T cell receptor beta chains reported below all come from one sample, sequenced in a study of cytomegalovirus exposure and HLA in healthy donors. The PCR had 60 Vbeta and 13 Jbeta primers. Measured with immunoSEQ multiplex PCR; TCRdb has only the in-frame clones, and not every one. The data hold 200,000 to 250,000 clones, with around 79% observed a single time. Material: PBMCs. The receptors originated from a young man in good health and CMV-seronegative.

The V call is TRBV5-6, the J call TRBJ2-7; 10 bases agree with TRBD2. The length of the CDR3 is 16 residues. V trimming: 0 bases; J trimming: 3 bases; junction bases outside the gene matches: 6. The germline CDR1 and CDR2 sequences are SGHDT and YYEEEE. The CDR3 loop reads CASSLVQGLAIYEQYF. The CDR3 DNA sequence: TGTGCCAGCAGCTTGGTTCAGGGACTAGCGATCTACGAGCAGTACTTC. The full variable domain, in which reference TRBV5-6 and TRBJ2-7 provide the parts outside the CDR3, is DAGVTQSPTHLIKTRGQQVTLRCSPKSGHDTVSWYQQALGQGPQFIFQYYEEEERQRGNFPDRFSGHQFPNYSSELNVNALLLGDSALYLCASSLVQGLAIYEQYFGPGTRLTVT.

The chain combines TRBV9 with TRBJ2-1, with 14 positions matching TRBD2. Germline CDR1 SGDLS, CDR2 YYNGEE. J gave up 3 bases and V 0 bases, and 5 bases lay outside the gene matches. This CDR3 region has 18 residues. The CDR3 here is CASSVAGTSGGNYNEQFF. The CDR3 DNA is TGTGCCAGCAGCGTAGCTGGGACTAGCGGGGGTAACTACAATGAGCAGTTCTTC. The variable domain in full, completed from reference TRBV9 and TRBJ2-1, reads DSGVTQTPKHLITATGQRVTLRCSPRSGDLSVYWYQQSLDQGLQFLIQYYNGEERAKGNILERFSAQQFPDLHSELNLSSLELGDSALYFCASSVAGTSGGNYNEQFFGPGTRLTVL.

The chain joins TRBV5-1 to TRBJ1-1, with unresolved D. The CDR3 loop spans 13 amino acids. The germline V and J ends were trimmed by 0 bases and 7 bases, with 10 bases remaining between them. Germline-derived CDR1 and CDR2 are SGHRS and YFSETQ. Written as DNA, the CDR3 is TGCGCCAGCAGCTTGGATCTTGGCCTTGAAGCTTTCTTT. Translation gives CASSLDLGLEAFF.

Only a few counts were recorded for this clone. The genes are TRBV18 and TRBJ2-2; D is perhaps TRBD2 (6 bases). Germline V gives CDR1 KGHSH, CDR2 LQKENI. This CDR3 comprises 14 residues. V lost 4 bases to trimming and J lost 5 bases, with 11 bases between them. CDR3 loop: CASSRGEETGELFF. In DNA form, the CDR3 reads TGTGCCAGCTCACGGGGGGAAGAGACCGGGGAGCTGTTTTTT.

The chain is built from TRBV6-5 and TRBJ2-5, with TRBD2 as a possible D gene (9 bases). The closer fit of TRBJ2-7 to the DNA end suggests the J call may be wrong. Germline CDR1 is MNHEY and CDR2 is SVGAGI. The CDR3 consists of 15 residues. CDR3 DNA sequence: TGTGCCAGCAGCGACAGGGGACTAGCTTTCCACGAGCAGTACTTC. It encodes CASSDRGLAFHEQYF.

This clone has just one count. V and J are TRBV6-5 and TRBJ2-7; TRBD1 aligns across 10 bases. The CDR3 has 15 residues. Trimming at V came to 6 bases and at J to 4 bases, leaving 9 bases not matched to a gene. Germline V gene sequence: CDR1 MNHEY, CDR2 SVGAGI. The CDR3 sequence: CASRPDRDRGYEQYF. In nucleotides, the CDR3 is TGTGCCAGCAGACCAGACCGGGACAGGGGATACGAGCAGTACTTC.

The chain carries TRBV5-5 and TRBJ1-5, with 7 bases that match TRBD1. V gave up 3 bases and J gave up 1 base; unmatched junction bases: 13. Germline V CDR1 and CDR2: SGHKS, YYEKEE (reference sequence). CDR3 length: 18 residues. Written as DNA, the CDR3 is TGTGCCAGCAGCTCGTGGTTGGTCGACAGGGTAAGCAATCAGCCCCAGCATTTT. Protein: CASSSWLVDRVSNQPQHF. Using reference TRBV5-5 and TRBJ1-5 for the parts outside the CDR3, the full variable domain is DAGVTQSPTHLIKTRGQQVTLRCSPISGHKSVSWYQQVLGQGPQFIFQYYEKEERGRGNFPDRFSARQFPNYSSELNVNALLLGDSALYLCASSSWLVDRVSNQPQHFGDGTRLSIL.

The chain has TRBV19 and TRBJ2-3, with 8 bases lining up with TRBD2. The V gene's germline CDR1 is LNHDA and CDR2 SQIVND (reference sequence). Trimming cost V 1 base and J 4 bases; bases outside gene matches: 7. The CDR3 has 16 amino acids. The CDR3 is CASSIGGLVKSDTQYF. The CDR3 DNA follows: TGTGCCAGTAGTATAGGGGGACTAGTAAAATCAGATACGCAGTATTTT. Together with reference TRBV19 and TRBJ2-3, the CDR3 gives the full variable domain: DGGITQSPKYLFRKEGQNVTLSCEQNLNHDAMYWYRQDPGQGLRLIYYSQIVNDFQKGDIAEGYSVSREKKESFPLTVTSAQKNPTAFYLCASSIGGLVKSDTQYFGPGTRLTVL.

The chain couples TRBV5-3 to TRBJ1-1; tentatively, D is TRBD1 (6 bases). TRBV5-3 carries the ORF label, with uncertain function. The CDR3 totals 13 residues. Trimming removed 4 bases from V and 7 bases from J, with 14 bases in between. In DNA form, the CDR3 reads TGTGCCAGAAGCGCAGGGGTTTACGGTGAAGCTTTCTTT. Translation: CARSAGVYGEAFF.